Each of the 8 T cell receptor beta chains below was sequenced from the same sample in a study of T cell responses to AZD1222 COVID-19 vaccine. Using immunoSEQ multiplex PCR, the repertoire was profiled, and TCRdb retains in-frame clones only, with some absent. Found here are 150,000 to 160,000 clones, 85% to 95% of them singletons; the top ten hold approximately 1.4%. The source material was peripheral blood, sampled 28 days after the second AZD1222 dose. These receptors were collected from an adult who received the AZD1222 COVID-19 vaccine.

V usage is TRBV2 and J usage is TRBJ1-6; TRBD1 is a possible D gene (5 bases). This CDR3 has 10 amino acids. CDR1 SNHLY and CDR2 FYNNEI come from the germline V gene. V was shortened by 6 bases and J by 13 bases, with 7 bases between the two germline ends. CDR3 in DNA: TGTGCCAGCAGCCGGGACCCCCTCCACTTT. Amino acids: CASSRDPLHF.

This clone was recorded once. CDR3 protein: CAIGETGNNEQFF. In nucleotides, the CDR3 is TGTGCCATCGGAGAAACAGGGAACAATGAGCAGTTCTTC. The rearrangement uses TRBV10-3 and TRBJ2-1, with D maybe TRBD1 (6 bases). The CDR3 is 13 residues long. CDR1 is ENHRY and CDR2 is SYGVKD in the germline V gene. The V end was cut by 8 bases, the J end by 5 bases, with 13 bases between.

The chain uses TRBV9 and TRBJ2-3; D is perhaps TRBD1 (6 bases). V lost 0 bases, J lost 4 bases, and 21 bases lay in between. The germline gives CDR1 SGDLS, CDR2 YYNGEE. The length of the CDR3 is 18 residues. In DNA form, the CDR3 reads TGTGCCAGCAGCGTAGAGGGCAGGGGCCCATCAGGGGCAGATACGCAGTATTTT. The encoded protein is CASSVEGRGPSGADTQYF.

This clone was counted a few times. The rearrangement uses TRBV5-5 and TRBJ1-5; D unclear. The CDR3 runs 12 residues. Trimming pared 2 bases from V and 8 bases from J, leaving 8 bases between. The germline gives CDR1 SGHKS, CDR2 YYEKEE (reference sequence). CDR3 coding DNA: TGTGCCAGCAGCTTTTTGGGTGAGCCCCAGCATTTT. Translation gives CASSFLGEPQHF.

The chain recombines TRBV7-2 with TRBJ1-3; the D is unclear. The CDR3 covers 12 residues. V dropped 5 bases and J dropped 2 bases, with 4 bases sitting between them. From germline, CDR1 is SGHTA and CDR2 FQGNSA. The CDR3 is CASSRAGNTIYF. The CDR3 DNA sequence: TGTGCCAGCAGCCGAGCTGGAAACACCATATATTTT.

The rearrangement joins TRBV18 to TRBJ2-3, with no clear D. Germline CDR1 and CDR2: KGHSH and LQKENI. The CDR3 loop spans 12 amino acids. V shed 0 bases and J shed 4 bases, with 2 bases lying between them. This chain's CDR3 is CASSPPADTQYF. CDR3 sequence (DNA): TGTGCCAGCTCACCACCAGCAGATACGCAGTATTTT. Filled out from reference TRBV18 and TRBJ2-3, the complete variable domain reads NAGVMQNPRHLVRRRGQEARLRCSPMKGHSHVYWYRQLPEEGLKFMVYLQKENIIDESGMPKERFSAEFPKEGPSILRIQQVVRGDSAAYFCASSPPADTQYFGPGTRLTVL.

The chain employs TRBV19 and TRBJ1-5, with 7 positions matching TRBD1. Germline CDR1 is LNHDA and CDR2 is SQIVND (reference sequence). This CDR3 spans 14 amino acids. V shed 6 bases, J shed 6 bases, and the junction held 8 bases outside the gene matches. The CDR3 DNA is TGTGCCAGTAGGACGACAGGGAACCGTCAGCCCCAGCATTTT. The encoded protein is CASRTTGNRQPQHF.

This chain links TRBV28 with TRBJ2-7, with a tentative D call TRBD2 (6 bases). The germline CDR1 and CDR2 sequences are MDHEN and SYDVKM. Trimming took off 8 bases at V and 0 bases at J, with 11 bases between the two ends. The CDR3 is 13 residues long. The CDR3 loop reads CASRDSNSYEQYF. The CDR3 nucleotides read TGTGCCAGCCGGGACTCCAACTCCTACGAGCAGTACTTC.